A single T cell receptor beta chain is shown here with its context. Its cognate antigen has yet to be identified. No much larger clonotype is one base removed from it; base qualities were not supplied. The meaning of the sample's time point label: newly diagnosed GD, antithyroid drugs for less than 3 months. For both TCR sequencing and RNA sequencing, RNA was extracted from PBMCs in TRIzol. The diagnosis of Graves' disease followed American Thyroid Association guidelines. Patients for the study were recruited at an endocrinology department in Xi'an, China. Each patient gave 8.5 to 9.5 milliliters of peripheral blood, collected in an EDTA anticoagulant tube. PBMCs were isolated by Ficoll Paque Plus density gradient separation without further T cell sorting. An Agilent 2100 Bioanalyzer and agarose gel were used to check RNA quality, and a NanoDrop 2000 was used to measure RNA concentration. These data belong to a study of regulatory T cells in long-lasting Graves disease (dated by TCRdb to the early 2020s). At the level of the whole study: Antithyroid drugs had been taken for less than 3 months by newly diagnosed Graves' disease patients. A total of roughly 33 samples underwent TCR sequencing: roughly 13 from persistent and roughly 20 from newly diagnosed Graves' disease patients. The study took place in China and was registered as a clinical trial. This study used TCR sequencing and RNA sequencing of peripheral blood to compare persistent Graves' disease patients against newly diagnosed Graves' disease patients.

The library was made by multiplex PCR. The sequencer listed for this sample is Illumina HiSeq 4000. TCR beta libraries were built with iRepertoire HTBI primers and Arm-PCR amplification of CDR3 regions. Before sequencing, the PCR products underwent gel purification. The authors' analysis ran thus. Across samples, fewer than 70 TRBV and 14 TRBJ segments were identified and used for gene usage analysis of CDR3 amino acid clonotypes. COPE and FqMerger were used to merge the filtered high-quality paired reads into contigs. Contigs were aligned with BLAST to IMGT TRBV, TRBD and TRBJ reference genes, and CDR3 was defined per IMGT. Any clonotype with a frequency above 0.1% was classified as a highly expanded clone. Shannon entropy served as the measure of repertoire diversity, while the Gini coefficient captured V-J evenness. Public clonotypes were defined as clonotypes shared by more than one individual. The public reads were reanalyzed by TCRdb: fastp trimming at Q25, MiXCR alignment, in-frame beta chains only. Each CDR3 protein gets just one entry, which takes the most common genes and DNA from the rows behind it. These V and J calls are TCRdb output, not the study's own analysis. The sample data list 390,000 or so distinct CDR3 sequences, and roughly 12% of these were observed just once. The ten largest clones take up 18% of the sample.

Broad study findings and their caveats: Only peripheral blood was studied, because thyroid tissue, the primary lesion, was inaccessible. Persistent disease showed preferential use of TRBV28, TRBJ1-2 and TRBJ2-5, whereas newly diagnosed disease favored TRBV20-1 and TRBJ2-1. Patients with persistent disease shared more public clonotypes (approximately 2,500) than newly diagnosed patients did (around 980). The authors noted that the small sample size was a limitation that may lower accuracy. Sequencing and analysis were restricted to the TCR beta chain. Compared with newly diagnosed patients, patients with persistent Graves' disease had lower TCR Shannon entropy and fewer highly expanded clones, which suggests clonal expansion.

V sheds 1 base and J sheds 4 bases, leaving 8 bases between their ends. From the cysteine up to the phenylalanine, the CDR3 has a length of 15 residues. Only the CDR3 DNA stays, 45 bases, in frame from base 1. The germline V gene supplies CDR1 LGHNA and CDR2 YSLEER. The data also belong to a second study, concerning T cells in Graves' hyperthyroidism and ophthalmopathy. As the second publication notes: Graves' hyperthyroidism was defined as stable when no progression to ophthalmopathy occurred over 18 months of follow-up. Hyperthyroidism patients were aged 18 to 65 years and newly diagnosed, with disease duration of less than 2 months. Exclusion was applied to patients with uncontrolled infections, other autoimmune diseases, pregnancy or lactation. Diagnoses were established on the basis of clinical symptoms, serum thyroxine and TRAb, thyroid ultrasound, and orbital computed tomography. The TCR CDR3 was subjected to a first round of RT-PCR using the HTBI primer set and the Qiagen OneStep RT-PCR kit. Most expanded thyroid clonotypes (frequency above 0.001) were also detected in blood, suggesting blood repertoires may reflect thyroid immune responses. A model built on a 13 V-J signature distinguished ophthalmopathy from stable hyperthyroidism, reaching about 89% sensitivity and around 81% specificity in cross-validation and 80%/75% in testing. In validation, the model predicted progression to ophthalmopathy a median of 6.5 months before onset, with 70% to 71% sensitivity and just under 75% specificity. TCR V-J signatures able to tell the groups apart were searched for in a discovery cohort of more than 90 patients, of whom roughly 42 had Graves' ophthalmopathy and about 60 had stable Graves' hyperthyroidism. An independent validation cohort of around 19 hyperthyroidism patients and 15 or so patients who later progressed to ophthalmopathy tested prospective prediction of ophthalmopathy. The roughly 100 discovery patients were randomly divided into training and test sets at a 7:3 ratio. The study also compared thyroid tissue and blood T-cell repertoires from several Graves' hyperthyroidism patients. After blood sampling, hyperthyroidism patients were treated with methimazole at a starting dose of 30 mg daily, and ophthalmopathy patients were treated with high-dose intravenous methylprednisolone. A second multiplex PCR round built the libraries, followed by size selection and purification. Sequencing of the libraries was done on an Illumina HiSeq2000 using paired-end 100 bp reads. Raw data were processed with SOAPnuke, discarding reads with adapters, uncalled bases, mean Phred below 15, or no exact constant-primer or identifier match. High-quality paired reads were merged with COPE v1.2.5, and unique nucleotide sequences were defined as clonotypes. MiTCR v1.1 was used to align clonotypes to the IMGT TRBV, TRBD and TRBJ reference segments. Only V-J combinations with frequency above 0.0001, covering about 99% of repertoires, were analysed. The TCS score was defined as F50 (clonal expansion) divided by E x V (chaos), with BLOSUM62-based TCRdist calculated between CDR3 peptides within each V-J. Welch's t-statistics and random forest reduced around 520 V-J features to 13, which were used in a naive Bayes classifier (R e1071). Sample size was not statistically predetermined, and investigators were not blinded to group allocation. According to the paper, TCR Vbeta CDR3 sequencing was carried out on 135 peripheral blood samples, which came from 40 to 45 ophthalmopathy, 75 or so hyperthyroidism and roughly 17 progressor patients.

The sequence links TRBV4-3 to TRBJ1-6; the D gene identity is not certain. The specimen comprised peripheral blood mononuclear cells (PBMCs), sampled at new diagnosis, from a patient treated with antithyroid drugs. The receptor comes from a woman aged 18-29 years with Graves disease. Donor details come from another sample of the same person, matched by shared clones. The CDR3 reads CASSQALNYNSPLHF. At the DNA level, the sequence is TGCGCCAGCAGCCAAGCACTAAATTATAATTCACCCCTCCACTTT.